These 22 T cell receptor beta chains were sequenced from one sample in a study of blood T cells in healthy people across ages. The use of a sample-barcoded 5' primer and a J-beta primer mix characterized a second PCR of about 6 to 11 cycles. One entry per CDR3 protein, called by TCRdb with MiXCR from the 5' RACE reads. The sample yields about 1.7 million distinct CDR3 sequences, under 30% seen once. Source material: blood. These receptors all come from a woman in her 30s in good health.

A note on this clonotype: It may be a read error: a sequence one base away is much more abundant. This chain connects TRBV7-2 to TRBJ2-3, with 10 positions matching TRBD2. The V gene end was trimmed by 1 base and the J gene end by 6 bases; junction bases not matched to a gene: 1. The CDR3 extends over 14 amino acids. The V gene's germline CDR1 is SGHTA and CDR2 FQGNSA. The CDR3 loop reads CTSSLEGLADTQYF. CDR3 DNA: TGTACCAGCAGCTTAGAGGGACTAGCGGATACGCAGTATTTT.

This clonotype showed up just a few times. The CDR3 nucleotides read TGTGCCAGCAGCCAACTCCCTAGTGGCTTCTCCTACAATGAGCAGTTCTTC. Translation: CASSQLPSGFSYNEQFF. The chain recombines TRBV3-1 with TRBJ2-1; D uncertain. V gave up 2 bases and J gave up 0 bases, with 14 bases separating them. The CDR3 is 17 amino acids. Germline assignment: CDR1 LGHDT and CDR2 YNNKEL (reference sequence).

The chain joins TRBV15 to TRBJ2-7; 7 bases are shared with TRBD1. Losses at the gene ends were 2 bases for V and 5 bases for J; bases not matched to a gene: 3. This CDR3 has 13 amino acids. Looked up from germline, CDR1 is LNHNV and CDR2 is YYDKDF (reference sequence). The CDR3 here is CATSRITGDEQYF. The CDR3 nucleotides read TGTGCCACCAGCAGAATTACAGGGGACGAGCAGTACTTC.

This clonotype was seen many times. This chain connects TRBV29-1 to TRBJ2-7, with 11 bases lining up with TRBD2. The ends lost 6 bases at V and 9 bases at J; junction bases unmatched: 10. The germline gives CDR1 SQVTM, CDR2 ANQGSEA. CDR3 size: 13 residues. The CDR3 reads CSVLRRLAGGQYF. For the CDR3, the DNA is TGCAGCGTCCTCCGGAGGCTAGCGGGGGGGCAGTACTTC.

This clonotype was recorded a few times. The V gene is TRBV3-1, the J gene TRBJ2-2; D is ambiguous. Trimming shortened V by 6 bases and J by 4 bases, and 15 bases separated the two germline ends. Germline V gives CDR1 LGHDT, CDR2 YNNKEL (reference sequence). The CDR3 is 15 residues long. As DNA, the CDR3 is TGTGCCAGCAGTCAACTCATTATGCGCACCGGGGAGCTGTTTTTT. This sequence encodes CASSQLIMRTGELFF.

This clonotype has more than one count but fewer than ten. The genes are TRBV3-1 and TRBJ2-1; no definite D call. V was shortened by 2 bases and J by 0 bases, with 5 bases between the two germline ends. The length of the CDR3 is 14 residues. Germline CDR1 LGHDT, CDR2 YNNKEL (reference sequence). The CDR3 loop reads CASSQRNSYNEQFF. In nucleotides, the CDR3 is TGTGCCAGCAGCCAACGTAACTCCTACAATGAGCAGTTCTTC.

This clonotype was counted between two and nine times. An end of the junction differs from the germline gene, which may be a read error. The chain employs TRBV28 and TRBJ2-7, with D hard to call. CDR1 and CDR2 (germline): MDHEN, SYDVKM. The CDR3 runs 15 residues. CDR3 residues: CANSSINRLGYEQYF. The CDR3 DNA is TGTGCCAACAGTTCGATCAACCGTCTAGGTTACGAGCAGTACTTC. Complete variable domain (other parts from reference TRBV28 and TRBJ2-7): DVKVTQSSRYLVKRTGEKVFLECVQDMDHENMFWYRQDPGLGLRLIYFSYDVKMKEKGDIPEGYSVSREKKERFSLILESASTNQTSMYLCANSSINRLGYEQYFGPGTRLTVT.

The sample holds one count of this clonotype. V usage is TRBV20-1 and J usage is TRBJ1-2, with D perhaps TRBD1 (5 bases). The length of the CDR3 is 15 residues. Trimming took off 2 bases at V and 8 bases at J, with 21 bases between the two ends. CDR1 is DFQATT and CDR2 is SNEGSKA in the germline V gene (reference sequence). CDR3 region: CSARPNGRGIGGYTF. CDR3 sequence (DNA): TGCAGTGCTAGACCTAATGGGAGGGGAATAGGGGGCTACACCTTC.

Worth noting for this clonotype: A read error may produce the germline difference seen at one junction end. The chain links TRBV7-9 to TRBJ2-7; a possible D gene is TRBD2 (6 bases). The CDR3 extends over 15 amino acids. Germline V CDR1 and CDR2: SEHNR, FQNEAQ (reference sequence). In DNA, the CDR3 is TGTGCCAGCAGCCCGGGCCCTGCGGGAACCTACGAGCAGGACTTC. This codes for CASSPGPAGTYEQDF.

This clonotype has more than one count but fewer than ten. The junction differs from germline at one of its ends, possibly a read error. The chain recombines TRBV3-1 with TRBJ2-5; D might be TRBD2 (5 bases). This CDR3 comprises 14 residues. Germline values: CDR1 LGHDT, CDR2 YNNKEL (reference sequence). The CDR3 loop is CACSPSGRRETQYF. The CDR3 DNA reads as TGTGCCTGCAGCCCGAGTGGGAGAAGGGAGACCCAGTACTTC.

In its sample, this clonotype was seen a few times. The CDR3 loop is CSARVGGTGDNQPQHF. The CDR3 nucleotides are TGCAGTGCTAGAGTGGGGGGGACAGGGGACAACCAGCCCCAGCATTTT. The rearrangement uses TRBV20-1 and TRBJ1-5; 10 nucleotides align to TRBD1. Germline CDR1 reads DFQATT; CDR2 reads SNEGSKA (reference sequence). CDR3 length: 16 residues. With V trimmed by 1 base and J by 7 bases, 10 bases remained unmatched.

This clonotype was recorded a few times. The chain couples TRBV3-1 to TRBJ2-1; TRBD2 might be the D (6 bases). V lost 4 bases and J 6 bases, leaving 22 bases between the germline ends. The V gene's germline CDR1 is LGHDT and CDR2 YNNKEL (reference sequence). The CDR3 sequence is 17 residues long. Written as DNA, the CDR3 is TGTGCCAGCAGCCGAAGAGAAGTGTACGGGAGCCGCAATGAGCAGTTCTTC. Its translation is CASSRREVYGSRNEQFF.

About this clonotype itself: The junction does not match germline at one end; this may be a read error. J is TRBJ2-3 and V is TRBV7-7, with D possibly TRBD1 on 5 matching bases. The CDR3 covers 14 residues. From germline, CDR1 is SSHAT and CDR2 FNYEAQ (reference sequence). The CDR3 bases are TGTGCCAACAGCCCGAGCAACACAGGTGATACGCAGTATTTT. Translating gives CANSPSNTGDTQYF.

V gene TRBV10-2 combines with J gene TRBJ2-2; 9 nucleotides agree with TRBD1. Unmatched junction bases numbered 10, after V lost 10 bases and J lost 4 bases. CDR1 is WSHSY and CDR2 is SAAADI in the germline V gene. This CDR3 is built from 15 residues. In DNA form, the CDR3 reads TGCGCCACTTCCCGCGGGACAGGGCCCACCGGGGAGCTGTTTTTT. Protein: CATSRGTGPTGELFF.

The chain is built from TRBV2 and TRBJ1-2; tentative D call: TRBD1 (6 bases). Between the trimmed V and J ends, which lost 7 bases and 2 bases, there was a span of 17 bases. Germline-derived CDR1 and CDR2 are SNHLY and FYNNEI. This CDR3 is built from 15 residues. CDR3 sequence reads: CASKVGQRLNYGYTF. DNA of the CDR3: TGTGCCAGCAAGGTTGGACAGAGATTAAACTATGGCTACACCTTC.

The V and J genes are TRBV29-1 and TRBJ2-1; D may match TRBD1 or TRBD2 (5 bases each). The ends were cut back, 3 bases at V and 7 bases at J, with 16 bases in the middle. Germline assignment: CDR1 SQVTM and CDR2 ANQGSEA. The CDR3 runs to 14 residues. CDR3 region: CSVDKLTGTNEQFF. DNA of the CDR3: TGCAGCGTTGATAAGCTGACCGGGACGAATGAGCAGTTCTTC.

CDR3 protein: CASSSGQGGVSEAFF. The CDR3 DNA follows: TGCGCCAGCAGCTCCGGACAGGGAGGAGTCTCTGAAGCTTTCTTT. This sequence joins TRBV5-1 and TRBJ1-1, with TRBD1 matching 8 bases. CDR1 and CDR2 (germline): SGHRS, YFSETQ. The junction had 10 bases not matched to a gene; V was cut back by 3 bases and J by 6 bases. CDR3 size: 15 residues. The full variable domain, in which reference TRBV5-1 and TRBJ1-1 provide the parts outside the CDR3, is KAGVTQTPRYLIKTRGQQVTLSCSPISGHRSVSWYQQTPGQGLQFLFEYFSETQRNKGNFPGRFSGRQFSNSRSEMNVSTLELGDSALYLCASSSGQGGVSEAFFGQGTRLTVV.

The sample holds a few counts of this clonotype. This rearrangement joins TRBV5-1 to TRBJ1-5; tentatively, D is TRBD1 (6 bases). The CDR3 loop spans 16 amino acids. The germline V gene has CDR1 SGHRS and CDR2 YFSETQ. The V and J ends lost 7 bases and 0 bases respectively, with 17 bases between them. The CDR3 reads CASVFRDTLSNQPQHF. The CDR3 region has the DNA TGCGCCAGCGTCTTCCGGGACACACTTAGCAATCAGCCCCAGCATTTT.

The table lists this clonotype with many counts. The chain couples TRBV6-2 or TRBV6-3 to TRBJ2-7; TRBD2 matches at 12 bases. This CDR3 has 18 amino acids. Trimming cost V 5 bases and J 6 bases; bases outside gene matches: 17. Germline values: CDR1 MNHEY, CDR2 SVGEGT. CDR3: CASSPRGSTSGRLTEQYF. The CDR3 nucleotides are TGTGCCAGCAGTCCAAGGGGATCGACTAGCGGGAGATTGACCGAGCAGTACTTC.

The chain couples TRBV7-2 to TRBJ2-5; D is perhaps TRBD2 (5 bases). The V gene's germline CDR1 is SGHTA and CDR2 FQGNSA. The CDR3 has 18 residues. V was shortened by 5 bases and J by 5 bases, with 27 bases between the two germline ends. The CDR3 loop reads CASSIRASGSYKAETQYF. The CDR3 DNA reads TGTGCCAGCAGCATACGTGCCAGCGGATCATACAAGGCGGAGACCCAGTACTTC.

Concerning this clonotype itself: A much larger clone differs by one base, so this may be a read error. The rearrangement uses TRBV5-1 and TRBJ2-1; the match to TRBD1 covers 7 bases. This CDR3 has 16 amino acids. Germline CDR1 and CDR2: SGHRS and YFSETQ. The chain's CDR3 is CVSCPIRTGFYNEQFF. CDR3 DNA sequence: TGCGTCAGCTGCCCGATAAGGACAGGCTTCTACAATGAGCAGTTCTTC. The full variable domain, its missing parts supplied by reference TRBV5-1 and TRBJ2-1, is KAGVTQTPRYLIKTRGQQVTLSCSPISGHRSVSWYQQTPGQGLQFLFEYFSETQRNKGNFPGRFSGRQFSNSRSEMNVSTLELGDSALYLCVSCPIRTGFYNEQFFGPGTRLTVL.

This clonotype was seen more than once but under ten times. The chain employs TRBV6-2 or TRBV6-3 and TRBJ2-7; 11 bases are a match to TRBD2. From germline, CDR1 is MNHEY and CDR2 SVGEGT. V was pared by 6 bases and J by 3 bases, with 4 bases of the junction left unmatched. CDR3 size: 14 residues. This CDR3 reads CASRRLAGLYEQYF. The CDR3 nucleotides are TGTGCCAGCAGAAGACTAGCGGGGCTCTACGAGCAGTACTTC.